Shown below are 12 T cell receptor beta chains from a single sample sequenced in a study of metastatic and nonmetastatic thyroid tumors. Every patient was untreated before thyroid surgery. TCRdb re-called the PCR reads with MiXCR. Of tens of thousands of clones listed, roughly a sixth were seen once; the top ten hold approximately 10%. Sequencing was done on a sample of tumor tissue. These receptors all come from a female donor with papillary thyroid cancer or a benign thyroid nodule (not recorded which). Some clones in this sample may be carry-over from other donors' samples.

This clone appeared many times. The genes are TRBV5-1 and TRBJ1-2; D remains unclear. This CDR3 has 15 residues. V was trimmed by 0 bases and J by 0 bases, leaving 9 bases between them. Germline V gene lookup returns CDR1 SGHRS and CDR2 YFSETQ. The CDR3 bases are TGCGCCAGCAGCTTGGCAGGAGACCCTAACTATGGCTACACCTTC. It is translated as CASSLAGDPNYGYTF.

The CDR3 DNA follows: TGTGCCAGCAGCTTCTCTAGCGAGAGTCGTGAGCAGTACTTC. It yields the protein CASSFSSESREQYF. This sequence joins TRBV13 and TRBJ2-7; TRBD2 is a possible D gene (6 bases). V was shortened by 3 bases and J by 7 bases, with 16 bases between the two germline ends. Per germline, CDR1 PRHDT and CDR2 FYEKMQ (reference sequence). This CDR3 contains 14 residues.

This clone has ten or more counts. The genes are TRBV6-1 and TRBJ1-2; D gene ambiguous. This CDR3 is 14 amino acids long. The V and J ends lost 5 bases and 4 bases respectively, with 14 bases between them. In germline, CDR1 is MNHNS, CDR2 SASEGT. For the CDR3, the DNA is TGTGCCAGCAGTACACCCACCGGGAGCTATGGCTACACCTTC. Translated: CASSTPTGSYGYTF.

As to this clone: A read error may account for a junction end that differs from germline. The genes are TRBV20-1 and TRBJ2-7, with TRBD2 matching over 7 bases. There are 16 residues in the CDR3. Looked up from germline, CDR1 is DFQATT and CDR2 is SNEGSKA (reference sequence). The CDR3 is CSANPGTIGLAYEQYF. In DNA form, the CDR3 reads TGCAGCGCTAATCCTGGGACTATCGGACTGGCCTACGAGCAGTACTTC.

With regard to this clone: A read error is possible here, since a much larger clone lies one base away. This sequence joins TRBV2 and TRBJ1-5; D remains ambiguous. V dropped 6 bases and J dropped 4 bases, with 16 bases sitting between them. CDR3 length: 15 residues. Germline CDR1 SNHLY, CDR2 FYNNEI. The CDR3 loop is CASRPRYGKNQPQHF. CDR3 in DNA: TGTGCCAGCAGACCCCGGTACGGAAAAAATCAGCCCCAGCATTTT.

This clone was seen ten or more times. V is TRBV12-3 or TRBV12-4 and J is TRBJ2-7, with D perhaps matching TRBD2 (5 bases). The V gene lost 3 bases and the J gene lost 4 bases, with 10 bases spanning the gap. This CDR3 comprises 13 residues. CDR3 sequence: CASSFLEAYEQYF. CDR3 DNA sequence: TGTGCCAGCAGTTTTCTGGAGGCGTACGAGCAGTACTTC.

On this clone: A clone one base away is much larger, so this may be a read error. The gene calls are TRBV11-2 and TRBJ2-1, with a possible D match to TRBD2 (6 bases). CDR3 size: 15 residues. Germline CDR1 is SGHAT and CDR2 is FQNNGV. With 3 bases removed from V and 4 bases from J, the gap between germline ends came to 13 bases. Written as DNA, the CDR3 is TGTGCCAGCAGCTTCCTAGCGTCACCGTACAATGAGCAGTTCTTC. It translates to CASSFLASPYNEQFF.

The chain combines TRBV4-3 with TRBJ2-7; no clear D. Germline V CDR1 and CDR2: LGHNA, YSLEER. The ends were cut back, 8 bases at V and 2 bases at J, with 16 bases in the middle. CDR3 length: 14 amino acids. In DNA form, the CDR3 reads TGCGCCAGCTGGGAAGATAAAAATGCCTACGAGCAGTACTTC. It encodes CASWEDKNAYEQYF.

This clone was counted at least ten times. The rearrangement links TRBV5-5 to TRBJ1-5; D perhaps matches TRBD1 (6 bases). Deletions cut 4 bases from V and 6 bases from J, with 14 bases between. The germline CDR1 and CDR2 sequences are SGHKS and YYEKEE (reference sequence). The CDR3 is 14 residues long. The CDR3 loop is CASSAGVSGQPQHF. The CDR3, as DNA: TGTGCCAGCAGCGCAGGGGTATCGGGTCAGCCCCAGCATTTT.

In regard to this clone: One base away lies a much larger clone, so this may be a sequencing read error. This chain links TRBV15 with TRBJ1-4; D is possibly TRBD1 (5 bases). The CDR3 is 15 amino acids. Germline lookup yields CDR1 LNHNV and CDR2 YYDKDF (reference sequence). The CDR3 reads CATSRGQGEWERLFF. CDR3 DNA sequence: TGTGCCACCAGCAGAGGTCAAGGGGAGTGGGAAAGACTGTTTTTT.

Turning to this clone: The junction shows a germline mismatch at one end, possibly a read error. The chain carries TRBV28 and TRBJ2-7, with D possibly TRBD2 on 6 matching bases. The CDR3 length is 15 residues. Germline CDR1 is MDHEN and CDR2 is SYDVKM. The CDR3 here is CASSKLSGAHYEHYF. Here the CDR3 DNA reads TGTGCCAGCAGTAAACTATCGGGAGCGCATTACGAGCATTACTTC. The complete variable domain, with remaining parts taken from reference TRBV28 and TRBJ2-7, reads DVKVTQSSRYLVKRTGEKVFLECVQDMDHENMFWYRQDPGLGLRLIYFSYDVKMKEKGDIPEGYSVSREKKERFSLILESASTNQTSMYLCASSKLSGAHYEHYFGPGTRLTVT.

The CDR3 sequence: CSSWTNYGYTF. The CDR3 DNA sequence: TGTTCGTCCTGGACAAACTATGGCTACACCTTC. The chain is built from TRBV2 and TRBJ1-2, with D maybe TRBD1 (5 bases). The germline V gene has CDR1 SNHLY and CDR2 FYNNEI. The CDR3 has 11 amino acids.